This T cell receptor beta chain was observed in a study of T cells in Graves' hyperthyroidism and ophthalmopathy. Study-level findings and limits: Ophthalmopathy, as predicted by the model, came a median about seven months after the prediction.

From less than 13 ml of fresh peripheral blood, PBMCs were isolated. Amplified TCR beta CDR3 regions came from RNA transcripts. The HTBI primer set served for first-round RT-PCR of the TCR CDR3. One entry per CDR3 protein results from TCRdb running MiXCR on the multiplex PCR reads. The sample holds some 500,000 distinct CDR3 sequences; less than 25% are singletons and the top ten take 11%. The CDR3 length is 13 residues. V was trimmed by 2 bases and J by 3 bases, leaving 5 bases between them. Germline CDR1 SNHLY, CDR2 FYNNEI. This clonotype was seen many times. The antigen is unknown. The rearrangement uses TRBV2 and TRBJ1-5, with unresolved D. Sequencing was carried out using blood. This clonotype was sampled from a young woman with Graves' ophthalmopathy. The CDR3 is CASSELVNQPQHF. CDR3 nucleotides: TGTGCCAGCAGTGAATTGGTCAATCAGCCCCAGCATTTT.